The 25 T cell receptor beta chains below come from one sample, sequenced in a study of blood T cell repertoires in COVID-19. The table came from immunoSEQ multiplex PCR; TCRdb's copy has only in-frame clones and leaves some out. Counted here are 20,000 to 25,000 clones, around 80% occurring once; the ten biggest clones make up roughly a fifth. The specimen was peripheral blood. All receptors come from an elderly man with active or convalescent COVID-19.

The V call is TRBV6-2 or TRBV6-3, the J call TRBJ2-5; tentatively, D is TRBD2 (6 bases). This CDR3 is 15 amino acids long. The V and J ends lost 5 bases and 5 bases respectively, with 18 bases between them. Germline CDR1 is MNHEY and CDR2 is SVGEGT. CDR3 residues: CASSLVGEVGETQYF. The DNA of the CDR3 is TGTGCCAGCAGTCTTGTAGGGGAGGTTGGCGAGACCCAGTACTTC.

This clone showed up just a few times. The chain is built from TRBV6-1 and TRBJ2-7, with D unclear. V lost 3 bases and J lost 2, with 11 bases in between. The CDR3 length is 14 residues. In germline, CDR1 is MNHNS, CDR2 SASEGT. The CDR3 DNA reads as TGTGCCAGCAGTGAGCGGCCAGCAGCCTACGAGCAGTACTTC. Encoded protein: CASSERPAAYEQYF.

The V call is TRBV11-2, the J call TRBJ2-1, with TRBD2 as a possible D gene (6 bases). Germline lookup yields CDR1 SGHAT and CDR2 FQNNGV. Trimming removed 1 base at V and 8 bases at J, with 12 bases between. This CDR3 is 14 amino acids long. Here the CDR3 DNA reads TGTGCCAGCAGCTTAGGGAAGGGCGGGGATGAGCAGTTCTTC. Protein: CASSLGKGGDEQFF.

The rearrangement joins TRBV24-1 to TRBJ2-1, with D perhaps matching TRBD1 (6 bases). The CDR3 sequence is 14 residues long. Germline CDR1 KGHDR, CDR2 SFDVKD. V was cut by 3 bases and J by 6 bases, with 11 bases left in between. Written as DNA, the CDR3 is TGTGCCACCAGTGATCGGACAGTACTCAATGAGCAGTTCTTC. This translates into CATSDRTVLNEQFF.

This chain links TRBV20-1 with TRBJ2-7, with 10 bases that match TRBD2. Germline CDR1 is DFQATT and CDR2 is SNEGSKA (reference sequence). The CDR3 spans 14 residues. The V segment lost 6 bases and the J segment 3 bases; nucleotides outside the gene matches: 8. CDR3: CSASRTSGFYEQYF. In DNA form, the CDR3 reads TGCAGTGCGAGTAGGACTAGCGGCTTCTACGAGCAGTACTTC.

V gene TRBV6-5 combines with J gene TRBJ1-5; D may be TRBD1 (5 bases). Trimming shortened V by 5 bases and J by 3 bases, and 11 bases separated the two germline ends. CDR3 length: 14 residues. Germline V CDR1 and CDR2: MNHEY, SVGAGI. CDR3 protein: CASSRREINQPQHF. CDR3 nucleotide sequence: TGTGCCAGCAGTCGCAGGGAAATCAATCAGCCCCAGCATTTT.

Here the CDR3 reads CASSSGTGASNYGYTF. CDR3 nucleotide sequence: TGTGCCAGTAGTAGCGGGACAGGAGCTTCTAACTATGGCTACACCTTC. The rearrangement uses TRBV19 and TRBJ1-2; TRBD1 matches at 8 bases. With V trimmed by 4 bases and J by 0 bases, 7 bases remained unmatched. Germline V lookup: CDR1 LNHDA, CDR2 SQIVND (reference sequence). The CDR3 is 16 residues long.

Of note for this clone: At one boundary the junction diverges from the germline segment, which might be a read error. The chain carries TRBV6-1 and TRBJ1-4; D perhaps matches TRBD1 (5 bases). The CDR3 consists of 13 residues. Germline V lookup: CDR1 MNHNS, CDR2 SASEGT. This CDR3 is CASSESSAGSLVF. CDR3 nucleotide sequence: TGTGCCAGCAGTGAATCCTCCGCAGGGTCTCTTGTGTTT.

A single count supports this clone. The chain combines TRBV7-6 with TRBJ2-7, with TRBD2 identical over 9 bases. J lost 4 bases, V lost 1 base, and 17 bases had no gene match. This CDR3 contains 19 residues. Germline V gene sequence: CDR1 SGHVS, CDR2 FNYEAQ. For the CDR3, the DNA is TGTGCCAGCAGCTTAGGTTCTTTCCCTGTAGCGGGAGTTTTTTACGAGCAGTACTTC. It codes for CASSLGSFPVAGVFYEQYF.

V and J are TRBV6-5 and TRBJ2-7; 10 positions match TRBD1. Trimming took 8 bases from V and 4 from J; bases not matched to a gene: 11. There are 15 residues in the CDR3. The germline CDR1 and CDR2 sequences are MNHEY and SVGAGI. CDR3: CASQGRTGGRYEQYF. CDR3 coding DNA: TGTGCCAGCCAGGGACGGACAGGGGGACGTTACGAGCAGTACTTC.

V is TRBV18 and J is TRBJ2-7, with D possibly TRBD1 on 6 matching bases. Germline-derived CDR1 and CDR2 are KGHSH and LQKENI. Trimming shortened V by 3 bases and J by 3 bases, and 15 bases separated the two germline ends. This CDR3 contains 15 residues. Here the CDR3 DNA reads TGTGCCAGCTCACCTACCCAGGGGACGGGCTACGAGCAGTACTTC. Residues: CASSPTQGTGYEQYF.

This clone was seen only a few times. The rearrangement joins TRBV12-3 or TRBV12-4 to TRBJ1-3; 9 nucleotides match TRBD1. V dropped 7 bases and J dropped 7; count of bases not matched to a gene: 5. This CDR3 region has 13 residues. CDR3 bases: TGTGCCAGCACACGGACAGGGGTGAACACCATATATTTT. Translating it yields CASTRTGVNTIYF.

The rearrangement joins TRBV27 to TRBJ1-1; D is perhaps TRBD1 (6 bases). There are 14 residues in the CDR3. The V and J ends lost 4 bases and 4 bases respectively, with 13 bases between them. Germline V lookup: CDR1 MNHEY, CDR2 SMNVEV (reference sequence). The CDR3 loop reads CASSSQGRATEAFF. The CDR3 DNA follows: TGTGCCAGCAGTTCGCAGGGGAGGGCCACTGAAGCTTTCTTT.

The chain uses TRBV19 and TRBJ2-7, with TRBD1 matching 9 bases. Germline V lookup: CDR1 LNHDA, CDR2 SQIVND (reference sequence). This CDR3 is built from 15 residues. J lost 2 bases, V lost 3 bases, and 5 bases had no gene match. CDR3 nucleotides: TGTGCCAGTAGTATCAGGAGACAGGGGGCCTACGAGCAGTACTTC. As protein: CASSIRRQGAYEQYF.

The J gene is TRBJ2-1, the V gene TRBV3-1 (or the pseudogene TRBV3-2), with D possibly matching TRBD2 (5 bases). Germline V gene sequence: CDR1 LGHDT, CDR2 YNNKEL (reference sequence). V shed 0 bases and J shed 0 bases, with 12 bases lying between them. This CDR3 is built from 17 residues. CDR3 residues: CASSQELGAPSYNEQFF. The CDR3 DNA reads TGTGCCAGCAGCCAAGAATTGGGAGCCCCCTCCTACAATGAGCAGTTCTTC.

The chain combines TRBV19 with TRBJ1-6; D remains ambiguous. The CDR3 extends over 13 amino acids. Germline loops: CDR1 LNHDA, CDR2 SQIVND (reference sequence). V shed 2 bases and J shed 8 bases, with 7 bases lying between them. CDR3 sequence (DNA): TGTGCCAGTAGTATACAGGTCGATTCACCCCTCCACTTT. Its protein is CASSIQVDSPLHF.

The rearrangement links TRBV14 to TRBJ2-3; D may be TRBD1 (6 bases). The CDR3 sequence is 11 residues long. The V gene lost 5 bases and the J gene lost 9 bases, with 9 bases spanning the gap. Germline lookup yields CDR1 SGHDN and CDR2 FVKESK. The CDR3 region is CASSDQGTQYF. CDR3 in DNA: TGTGCCAGCAGCGACCAGGGGACGCAGTATTTT.

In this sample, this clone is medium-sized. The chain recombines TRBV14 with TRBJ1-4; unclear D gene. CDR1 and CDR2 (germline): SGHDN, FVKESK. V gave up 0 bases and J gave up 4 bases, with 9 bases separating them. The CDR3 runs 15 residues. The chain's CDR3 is CASSQDRIRNEKLFF. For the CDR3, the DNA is TGTGCCAGCAGCCAAGACAGGATCCGTAATGAAAAACTGTTTTTT. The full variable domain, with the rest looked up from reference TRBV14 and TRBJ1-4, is EAGVTQFPSHSVIEKGQTVTLRCDPISGHDNLYWYRRVMGKEIKFLLHFVKESKQDESGMPNNRFLAERTGGTYSTLKVQPAELEDSGVYFCASSQDRIRNEKLFFGSGTQLSVL.

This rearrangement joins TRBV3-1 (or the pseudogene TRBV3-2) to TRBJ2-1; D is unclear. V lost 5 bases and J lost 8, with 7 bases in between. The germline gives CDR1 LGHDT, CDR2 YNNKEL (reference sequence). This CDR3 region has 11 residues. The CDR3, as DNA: TGTGCCAGCAGCTTATTCGATGAGCAGTTCTTC. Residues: CASSLFDEQFF.

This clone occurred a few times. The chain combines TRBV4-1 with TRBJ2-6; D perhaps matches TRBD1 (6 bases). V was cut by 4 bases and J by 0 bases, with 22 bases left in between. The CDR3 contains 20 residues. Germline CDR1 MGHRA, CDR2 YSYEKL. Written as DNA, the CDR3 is TGCGCCAGCAGCCGCCTCTTTCCGGCAGGGGTTCCCTCTGGGGCCAACGTCCTGACTTTC. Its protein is CASSRLFPAGVPSGANVLTF.

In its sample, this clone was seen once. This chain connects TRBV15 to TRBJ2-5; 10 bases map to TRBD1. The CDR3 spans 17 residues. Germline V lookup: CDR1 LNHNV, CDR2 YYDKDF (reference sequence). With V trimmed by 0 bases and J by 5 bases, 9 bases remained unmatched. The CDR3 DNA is TGTGCCACCAGCAGAGATCGAGACAGGGGGCGCCGGGAGACCCAGTACTTC. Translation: CATSRDRDRGRRETQYF.

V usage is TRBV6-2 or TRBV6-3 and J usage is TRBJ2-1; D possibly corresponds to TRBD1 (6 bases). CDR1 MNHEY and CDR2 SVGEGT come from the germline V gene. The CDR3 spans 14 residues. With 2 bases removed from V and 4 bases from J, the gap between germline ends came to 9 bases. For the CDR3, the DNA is TGTGCCAGCAGTTACATGGGGGCATACAATGAGCAGTTCTTC. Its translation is CASSYMGAYNEQFF.

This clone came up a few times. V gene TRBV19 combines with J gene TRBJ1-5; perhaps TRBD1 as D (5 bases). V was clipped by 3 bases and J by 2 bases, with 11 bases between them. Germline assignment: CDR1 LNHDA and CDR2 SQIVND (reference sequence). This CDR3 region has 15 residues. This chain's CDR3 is CASSIARVGNQPQHF. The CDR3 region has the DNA TGTGCCAGTAGTATTGCCAGGGTCGGCAATCAGCCCCAGCATTTT.

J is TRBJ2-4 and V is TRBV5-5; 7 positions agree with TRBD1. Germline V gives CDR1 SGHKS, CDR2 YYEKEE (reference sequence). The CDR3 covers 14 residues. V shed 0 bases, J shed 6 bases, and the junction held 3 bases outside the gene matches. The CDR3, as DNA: TGTGCCAGCAGCTTGGAACAGGGGATAAACATTCAGTACTTC. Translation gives CASSLEQGINIQYF.

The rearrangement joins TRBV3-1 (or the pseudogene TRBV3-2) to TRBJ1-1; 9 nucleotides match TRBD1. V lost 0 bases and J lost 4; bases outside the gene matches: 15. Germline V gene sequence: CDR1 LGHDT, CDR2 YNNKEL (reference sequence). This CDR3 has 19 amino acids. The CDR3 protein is CASSQDTGQGPRRVTEAFF. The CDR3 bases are TGTGCCAGCAGCCAAGATACCGGACAGGGGCCACGCAGGGTCACTGAAGCTTTCTTT.